This TCR beta chain was sequenced during a study of blood T cell repertoires in COVID-19. For the study at large: Samples came from the United States, Italy and Spain, spanning acute and convalescent COVID-19. In each case, the material was cDNA or gDNA derived from T cells, B-cell-depleted T cells, or PBMCs.

Patients of the Seattle cohort, enrolled during active infection, were followed longitudinally. The CDR3 has 15 amino acids. Germline V gene sequence: CDR1 SGHKS, CDR2 YYEKEE (reference sequence). Trimming took 2 bases from V and 2 from J, leaving 13 bases between them. Original analysis: Reference gene primer amplification gave nucleated cell count estimates. The protocol was immunoSEQ multiplex PCR, while the TCRdb copy is restricted to in-frame clones and leaves out a portion. Clone size and the V and J calls come from that table; the DNA yielded D and trimming. The sample comprises over 250,000 clones, just under 90% of which are singletons, and 6.3% rests with the top ten.

V and J are TRBV5-5 and TRBJ2-5; D uncertain. The sequence came from a woman aged 45-60 years with COVID-19, enrolled during active disease. Sample: peripheral blood. The CDR3 region has the DNA TGTGCCAGCAGCTTAGCTAGGAACCCACAAGAGACCCAGTACTTC. Residues: CASSLARNPQETQYF.